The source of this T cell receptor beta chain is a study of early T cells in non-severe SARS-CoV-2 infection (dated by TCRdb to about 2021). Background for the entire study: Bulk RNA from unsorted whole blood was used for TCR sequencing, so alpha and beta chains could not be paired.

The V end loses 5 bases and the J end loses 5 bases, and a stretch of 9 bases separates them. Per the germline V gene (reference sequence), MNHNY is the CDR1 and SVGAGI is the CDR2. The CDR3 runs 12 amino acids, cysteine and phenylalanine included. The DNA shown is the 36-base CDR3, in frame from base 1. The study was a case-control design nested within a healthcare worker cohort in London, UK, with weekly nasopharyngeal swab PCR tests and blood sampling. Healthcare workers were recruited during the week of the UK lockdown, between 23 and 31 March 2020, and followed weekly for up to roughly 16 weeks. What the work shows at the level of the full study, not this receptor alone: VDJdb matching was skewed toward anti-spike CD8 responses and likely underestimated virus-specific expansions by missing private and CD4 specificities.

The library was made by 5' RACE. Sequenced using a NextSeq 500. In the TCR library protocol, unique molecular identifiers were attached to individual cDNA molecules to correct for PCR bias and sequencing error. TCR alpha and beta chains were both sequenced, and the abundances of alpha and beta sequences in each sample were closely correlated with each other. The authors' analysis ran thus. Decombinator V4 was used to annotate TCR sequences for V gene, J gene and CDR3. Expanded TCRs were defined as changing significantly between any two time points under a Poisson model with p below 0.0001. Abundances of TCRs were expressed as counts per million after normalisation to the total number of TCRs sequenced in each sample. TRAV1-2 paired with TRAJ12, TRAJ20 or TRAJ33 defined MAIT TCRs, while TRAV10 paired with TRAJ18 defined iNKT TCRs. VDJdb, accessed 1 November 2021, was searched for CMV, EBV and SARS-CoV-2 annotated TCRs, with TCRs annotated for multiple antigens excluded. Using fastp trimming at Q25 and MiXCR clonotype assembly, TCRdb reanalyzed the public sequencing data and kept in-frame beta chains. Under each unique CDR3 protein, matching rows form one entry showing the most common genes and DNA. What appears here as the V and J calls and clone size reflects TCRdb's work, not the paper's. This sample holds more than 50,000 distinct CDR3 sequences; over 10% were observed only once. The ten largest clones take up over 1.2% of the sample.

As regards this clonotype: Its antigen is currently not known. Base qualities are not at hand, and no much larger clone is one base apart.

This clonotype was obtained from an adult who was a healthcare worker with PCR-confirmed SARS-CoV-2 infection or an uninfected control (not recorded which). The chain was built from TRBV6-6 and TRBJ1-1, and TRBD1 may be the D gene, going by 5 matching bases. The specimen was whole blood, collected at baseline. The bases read TGTGCCAGCAGTGAGACAGATACTGAAGCTTTCTTT. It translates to CASSETDTEAFF.